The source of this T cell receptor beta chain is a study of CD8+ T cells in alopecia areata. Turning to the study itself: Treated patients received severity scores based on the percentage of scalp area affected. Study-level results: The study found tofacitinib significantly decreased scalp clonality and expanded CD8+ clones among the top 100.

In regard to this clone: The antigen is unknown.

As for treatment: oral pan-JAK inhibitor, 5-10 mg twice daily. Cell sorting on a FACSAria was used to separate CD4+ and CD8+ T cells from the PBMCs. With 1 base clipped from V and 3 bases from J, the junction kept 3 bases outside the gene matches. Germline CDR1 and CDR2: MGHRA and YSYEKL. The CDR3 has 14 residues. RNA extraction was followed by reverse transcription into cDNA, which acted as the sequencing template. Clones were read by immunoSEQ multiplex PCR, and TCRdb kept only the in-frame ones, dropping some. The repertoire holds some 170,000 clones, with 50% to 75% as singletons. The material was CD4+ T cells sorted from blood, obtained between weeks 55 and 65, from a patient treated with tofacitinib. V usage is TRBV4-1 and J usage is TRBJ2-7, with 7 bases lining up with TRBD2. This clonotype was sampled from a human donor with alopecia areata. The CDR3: CASSQGEGNYEQYF. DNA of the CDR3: TGCGCCAGCAGCCAAGGGGAGGGAAACTACGAGCAGTACTTC.